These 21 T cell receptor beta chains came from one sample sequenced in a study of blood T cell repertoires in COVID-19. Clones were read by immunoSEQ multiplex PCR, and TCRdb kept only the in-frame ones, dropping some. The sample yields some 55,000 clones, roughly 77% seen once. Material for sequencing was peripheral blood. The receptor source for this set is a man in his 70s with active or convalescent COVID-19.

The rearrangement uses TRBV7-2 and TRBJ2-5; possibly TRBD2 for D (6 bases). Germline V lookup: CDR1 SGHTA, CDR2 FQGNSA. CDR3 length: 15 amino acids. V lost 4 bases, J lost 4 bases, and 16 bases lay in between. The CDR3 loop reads CASSSAVRRGETQYF. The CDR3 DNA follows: TGTGCCAGCAGCTCCGCCGTCAGGAGGGGAGAGACCCAGTACTTC.

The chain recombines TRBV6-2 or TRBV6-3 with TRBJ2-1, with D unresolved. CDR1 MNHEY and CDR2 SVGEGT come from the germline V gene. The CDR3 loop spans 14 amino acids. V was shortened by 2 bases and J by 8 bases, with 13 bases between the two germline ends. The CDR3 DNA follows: TGTGCCAGCAGTTACCAGGTAGACCGCCATGAGCAGTTCTTC. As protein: CASSYQVDRHEQFF.

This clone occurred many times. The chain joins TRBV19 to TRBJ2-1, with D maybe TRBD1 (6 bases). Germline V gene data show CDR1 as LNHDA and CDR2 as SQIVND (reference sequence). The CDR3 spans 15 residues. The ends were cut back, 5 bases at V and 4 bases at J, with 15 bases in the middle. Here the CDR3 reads CASSPTGTYYNEQFF. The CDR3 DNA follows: TGTGCCAGTAGTCCAACCGGGACATATTACAATGAGCAGTTCTTC.

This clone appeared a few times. The CDR3 nucleotides are TGTGCCATCAGTGAGAACGGGAGGAGTACCGGGGAGCTGTTTTTT. It is translated as CAISENGRSTGELFF. The genes are TRBV10-3 and TRBJ2-2; 7 bases line up with TRBD2. V lost 2 bases to trimming and J lost 5 bases; unmatched junction nucleotides: 5. This CDR3 comprises 15 residues. Germline V CDR1 and CDR2: ENHRY, SYGVKD.

CDR3 DNA: TGTGCTAGTGGTTTGGTAACTAGGACAGGGGACTTATCCACAGATACGCAGTATTTT. Residues: CASGLVTRTGDLSTDTQYF. The rearrangement uses TRBV12-5 and TRBJ2-3, with 9 bases aligning to TRBD1. V lost 0 bases to trimming and J lost 2 bases; unmatched junction nucleotides: 12. CDR1 and CDR2 from the germline V gene are LGHNT and FRNRAP. The CDR3 runs 19 residues.

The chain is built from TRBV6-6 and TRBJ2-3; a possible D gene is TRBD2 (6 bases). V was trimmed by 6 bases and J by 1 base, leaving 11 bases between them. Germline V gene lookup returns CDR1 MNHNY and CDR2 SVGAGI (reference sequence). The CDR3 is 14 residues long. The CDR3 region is CASSRGLGTDTQYF. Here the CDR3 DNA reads TGTGCCAGCAGCCGGGGACTTGGCACAGATACGCAGTATTTT.

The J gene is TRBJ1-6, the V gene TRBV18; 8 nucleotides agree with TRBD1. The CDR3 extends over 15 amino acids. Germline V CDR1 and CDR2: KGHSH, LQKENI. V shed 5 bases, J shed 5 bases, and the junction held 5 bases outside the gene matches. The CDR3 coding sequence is TGTGCCAGCTCAAGGGACAGGTCGGATAATTCACCCCTCCACTTT. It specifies CASSRDRSDNSPLHF.

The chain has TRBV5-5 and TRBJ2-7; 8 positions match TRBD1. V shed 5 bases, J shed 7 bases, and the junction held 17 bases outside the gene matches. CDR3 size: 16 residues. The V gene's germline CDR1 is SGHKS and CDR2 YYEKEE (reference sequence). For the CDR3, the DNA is TGTGCCAGCAGTCCGATCCTGGACAGGGCGAAGGGAGAGCAGTACTTC. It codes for CASSPILDRAKGEQYF.

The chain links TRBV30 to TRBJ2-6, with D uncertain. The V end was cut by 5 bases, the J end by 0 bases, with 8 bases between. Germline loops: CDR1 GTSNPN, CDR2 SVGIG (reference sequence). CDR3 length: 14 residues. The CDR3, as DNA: TGTGCCTGGCACCTCGGCTCTGGGGCCAACGTCCTGACTTTC. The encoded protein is CAWHLGSGANVLTF.

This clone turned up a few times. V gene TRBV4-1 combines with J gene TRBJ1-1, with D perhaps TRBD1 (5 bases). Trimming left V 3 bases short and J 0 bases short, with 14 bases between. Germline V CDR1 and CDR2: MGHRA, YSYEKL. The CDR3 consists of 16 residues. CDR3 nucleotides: TGCGCCAGCAGCCAGCAATTGGCAGGGATGAACACTGAAGCTTTCTTT. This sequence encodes CASSQQLAGMNTEAFF.

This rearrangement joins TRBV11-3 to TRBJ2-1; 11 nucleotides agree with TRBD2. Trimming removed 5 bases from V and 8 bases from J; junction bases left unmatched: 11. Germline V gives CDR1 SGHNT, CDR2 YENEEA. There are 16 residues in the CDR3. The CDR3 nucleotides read TGTGCCAGCAGCAACAAGGCTAGCGGGAGGTTTGATGAGCAGTTCTTC. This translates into CASSNKASGRFDEQFF.

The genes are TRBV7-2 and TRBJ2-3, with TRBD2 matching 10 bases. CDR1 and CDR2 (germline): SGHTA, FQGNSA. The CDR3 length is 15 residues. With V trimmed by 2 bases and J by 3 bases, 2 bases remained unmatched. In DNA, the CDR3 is TGTGCCAGCAGCTTACAGACTAGCGGGACAGATACGCAGTATTTT. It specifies CASSLQTSGTDTQYF.

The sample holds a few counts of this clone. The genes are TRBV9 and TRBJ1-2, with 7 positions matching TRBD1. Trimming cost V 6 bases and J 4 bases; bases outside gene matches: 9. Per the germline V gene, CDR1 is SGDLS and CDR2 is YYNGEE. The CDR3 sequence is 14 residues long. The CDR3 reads CASTATGDSYGYTF. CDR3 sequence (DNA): TGTGCCAGCACCGCTACAGGGGACAGCTATGGCTACACCTTC.

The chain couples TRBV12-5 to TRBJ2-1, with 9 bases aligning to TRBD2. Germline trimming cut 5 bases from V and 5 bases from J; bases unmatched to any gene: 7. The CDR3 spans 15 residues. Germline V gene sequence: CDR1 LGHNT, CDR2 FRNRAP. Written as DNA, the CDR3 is TGTGCTAGTGGTACGCGGGGGGGCCGTAACAATGAGCAGTTCTTC. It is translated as CASGTRGGRNNEQFF.

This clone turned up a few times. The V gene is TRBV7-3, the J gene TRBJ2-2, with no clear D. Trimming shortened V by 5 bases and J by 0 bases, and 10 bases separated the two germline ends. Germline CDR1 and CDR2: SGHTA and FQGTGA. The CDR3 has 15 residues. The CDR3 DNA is TGTGCCAGCAGCCCCCTACTCGCGAACACCGGGGAGCTGTTTTTT. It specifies CASSPLLANTGELFF. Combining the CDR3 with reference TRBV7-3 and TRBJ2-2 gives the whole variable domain GAGVSQTPSNKVTEKGKYVELRCDPISGHTALYWYRQSLGQGPEFLIYFQGTGAADDSGLPNDRFFAVRPEGSVSTLKIQRTERGDSAVYLCASSPLLANTGELFFGEGSRLTVL.

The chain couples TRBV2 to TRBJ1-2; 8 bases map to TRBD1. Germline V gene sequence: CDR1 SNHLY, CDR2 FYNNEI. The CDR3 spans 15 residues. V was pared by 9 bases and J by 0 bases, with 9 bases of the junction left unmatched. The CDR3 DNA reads TGTGCCAGTACAGGGGGTTCGACTTCTAACTATGGCTACACCTTC. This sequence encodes CASTGGSTSNYGYTF.

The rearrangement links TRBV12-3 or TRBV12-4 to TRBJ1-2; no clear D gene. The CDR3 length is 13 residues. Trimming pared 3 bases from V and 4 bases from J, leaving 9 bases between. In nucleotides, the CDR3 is TGTGCCAGCAGTTTGAACAGAGCCTATGGCTACACCTTC. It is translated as CASSLNRAYGYTF.

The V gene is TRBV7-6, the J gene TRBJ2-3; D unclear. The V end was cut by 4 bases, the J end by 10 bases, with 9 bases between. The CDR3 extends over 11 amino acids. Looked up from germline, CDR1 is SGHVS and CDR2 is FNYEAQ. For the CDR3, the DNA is TGTGCCAGCAGCTCCCTATCCGCGCAGTATTTT. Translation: CASSSLSAQYF.

CDR3 nucleotides: TGTGCCAGCAGGGGACAGGGGTCTTTCCTCGAGCAGTACTTC. Its translation: CASRGQGSFLEQYF. The genes are TRBV28 and TRBJ2-7; 10 bases match TRBD1. The CDR3 covers 14 residues. Germline V gene data show CDR1 as MDHEN and CDR2 as SYDVKM. J lost 6 bases, V lost 6 bases, and 8 bases had no gene match.

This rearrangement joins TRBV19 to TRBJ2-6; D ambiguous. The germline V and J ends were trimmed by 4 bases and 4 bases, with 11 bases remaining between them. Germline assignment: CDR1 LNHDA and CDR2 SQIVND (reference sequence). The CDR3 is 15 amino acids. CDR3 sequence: CASSNQVSGANVLTF. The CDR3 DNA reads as TGTGCCAGTAGTAATCAGGTATCGGGGGCCAACGTCCTGACTTTC.

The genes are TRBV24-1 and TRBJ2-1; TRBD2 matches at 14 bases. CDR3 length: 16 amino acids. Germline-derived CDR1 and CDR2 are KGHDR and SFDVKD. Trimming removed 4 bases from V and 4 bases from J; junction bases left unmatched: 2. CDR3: CATSETSGGGYNEQFF. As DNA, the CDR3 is TGTGCCACCAGTGAGACTAGCGGGGGGGGATACAATGAGCAGTTCTTC.